Following are 27 T cell receptor beta chains from one sample sequenced in a study of response to subunit inactivated influenza vaccine. TCRdb recomputed calls from the RT-PCR reads with MiXCR, one row per CDR3 protein. The sample lists 500,000 to 600,000 distinct CDR3 sequences; 7.6% were seen once. Here the sequenced sample was PBMCs from blood, taken less than 30 months after vaccination. These receptors all come from a man between 50 and 69 years old who received an inactivated influenza vaccine.

This clonotype was picked up many times. The chain combines TRBV5-1 with TRBJ2-7, with D hard to call. V shed 5 bases and J shed 5 bases, with 8 bases lying between them. This CDR3 comprises 11 residues. CDR1 is SGHRS, CDR2 YFSETQ, per germline. The DNA for the CDR3 is TGCGCCAGCAGATACTCGGACGAGCAGTACTTC. This translates into CASRYSDEQYF. The full variable domain, rest sourced from reference TRBV5-1 and TRBJ2-7, is KAGVTQTPRYLIKTRGQQVTLSCSPISGHRSVSWYQQTPGQGLQFLFEYFSETQRNKGNFPGRFSGRQFSNSRSEMNVSTLELGDSALYLCASRYSDEQYFGPGTRLTVT.

The V and J genes are TRBV7-9 and TRBJ2-7; perhaps TRBD2 as D (6 bases). CDR3 length: 14 amino acids. V shed 5 bases and J shed 2 bases, with 13 bases lying between them. Germline CDR1 reads SEHNR; CDR2 reads FQNEAQ (reference sequence). The chain's CDR3 is CASSQTGDAYEQYF. CDR3 DNA: TGTGCCAGCAGCCAAACGGGAGACGCCTACGAGCAGTACTTC.

V gene TRBV10-3 combines with J gene TRBJ2-2; maybe TRBD1 (5 bases). The CDR3 runs 15 residues. Trimming removed 0 bases at V and 6 bases at J, with 11 bases between. Germline CDR1 ENHRY, CDR2 SYGVKD. The CDR3 sequence: CAISESTGRPGELFF. The CDR3 DNA sequence: TGTGCCATCAGTGAGTCTACAGGCCGGCCCGGGGAGCTGTTTTTT.

This chain joins TRBV6-1 and TRBJ2-1; D not resolved. CDR3 length equals 14 residues. V was cut by 3 bases and J by 3 bases, with 9 bases left in between. Germline V gene lookup returns CDR1 MNHNS and CDR2 SASEGT. The CDR3 DNA sequence: TGTGCCAGCAGTGACTTCGGCAACTACAATGAGCAGTTCTTC. Amino acids: CASSDFGNYNEQFF.

The chain combines TRBV11-2 with TRBJ2-7; D uncertain. V shed 1 base and J shed 9 bases, with 16 bases lying between them. There are 14 residues in the CDR3. Germline lookup yields CDR1 SGHAT and CDR2 FQNNGV. The CDR3 protein is CASSLVASTRRQYF. The CDR3 DNA reads TGTGCCAGCAGCTTAGTAGCCAGTACCAGAAGGCAGTACTTC.

This clonotype has only a few counts. CDR3 loop: CASSPRAQGSVGVNEQYF. The CDR3 nucleotides are TGTGCCAGCTCACCAAGGGCGCAGGGAAGTGTGGGTGTTAACGAGCAGTACTTC. V gene TRBV18 combines with J gene TRBJ2-7, with TRBD1 as a possible D gene (5 bases). The V end was cut by 2 bases, the J end by 5 bases, with 25 bases between. From germline, CDR1 is KGHSH and CDR2 LQKENI. The CDR3 sequence is 18 residues long.

This clonotype was counted ten times or more. V usage is TRBV6-5 and J usage is TRBJ1-2; possible D gene TRBD1, 5 bases. V lost 5 bases, J lost 2 bases, and 6 bases lay in between. CDR3 length equals 12 residues. Germline CDR1 and CDR2: MNHEY and SVGAGI. The CDR3 coding sequence is TGTGCCAGCAGTCGACAGAACTATGGCTACACCTTC. Residues: CASSRQNYGYTF.

V is TRBV5-1 and J is TRBJ1-2, with D possibly matching TRBD1 (6 bases). The CDR3 has 15 amino acids. Trimming took 0 bases from V and 4 from J, leaving 13 bases between them. Per the germline V gene, CDR1 is SGHRS and CDR2 is YFSETQ. CDR3 sequence reads: CASSLEQGGPYGYTF. The DNA for the CDR3 is TGCGCCAGCAGCTTGGAACAGGGTGGACCCTATGGCTACACCTTC.

This clonotype was recorded many times. The chain joins TRBV12-3 or TRBV12-4 to TRBJ2-1, with a weak D call TRBD1 (6 bases). V was shortened by 5 bases and J by 9 bases, with 14 bases between the two germline ends. The length of the CDR3 is 13 residues. DNA of the CDR3: TGTGCCAGCAGTATTTCCCGGGACACTGAGCAGTTCTTC. It translates to CASSISRDTEQFF.

This clonotype appeared many times. V is TRBV7-8 and J is TRBJ2-3; unclear D gene. The CDR3 is made up of 13 amino acids. V lost 5 bases, J lost 3 bases, and 9 bases lay in between. Looked up from germline, CDR1 is SGHVS and CDR2 is FQNEAQ. Here the CDR3 reads CASSTRPTDTQYF. CDR3 coding DNA: TGTGCCAGCAGCACTCGGCCGACAGATACGCAGTATTTT.

The chain has TRBV7-8 and TRBJ2-2, with TRBD2 matching over 10 bases. This CDR3 is built from 19 residues. J lost 4 bases, V lost 5 bases, and 16 bases had no gene match. CDR1 is SGHVS and CDR2 is FQNEAQ in the germline V gene. CDR3 sequence: CASSKNLPRAGGGTGELFF. CDR3 nucleotide sequence: TGTGCCAGCAGCAAAAACCTACCCCGAGCGGGAGGGGGCACCGGGGAGCTGTTTTTT.

At least ten counts were recorded for this clonotype. The V and J genes are TRBV20-1 and TRBJ1-4; 7 bases agree with TRBD1. The V segment lost 6 bases and the J segment 8 bases; nucleotides outside the gene matches: 9. CDR3 length equals 13 residues. Germline V gives CDR1 DFQATT, CDR2 SNEGSKA (reference sequence). This CDR3 is CSAFKQGWEKLFF. For the CDR3, the DNA is TGCAGTGCCTTTAAACAGGGGTGGGAAAAACTGTTTTTT.

The chain joins TRBV7-2 to TRBJ2-7; 7 bases agree with TRBD1. V lost 4 bases to trimming and J lost 6 bases; unmatched junction nucleotides: 9. CDR1 is SGHTA, CDR2 FQGNSA, per germline. This CDR3 spans 14 amino acids. The CDR3 bases are TGTGCCAGCAGCTACGATAGAACAGGGGTCGAGCAGTACTTC. Residues: CASSYDRTGVEQYF.

This clonotype has a single count. The gene calls are TRBV12-3 or TRBV12-4 and TRBJ1-1; D is possibly TRBD1 (5 bases). The ends were cut back, 7 bases at V and 10 bases at J, with 16 bases in the middle. CDR3 length equals 12 residues. CDR3 coding DNA: TGTGCCAGCACCGATCCTGGGGCGCCAGCTTTCTTT. This encodes CASTDPGAPAFF.

This clonotype was picked up many times. The chain couples TRBV7-9 to TRBJ1-4; D may be TRBD1 (5 bases). The V gene's germline CDR1 is SEHNR and CDR2 FQNEAQ (reference sequence). V lost 4 bases and J 0 bases, leaving 6 bases between the germline ends. This CDR3 has 14 residues. CDR3 sequence reads: CASSSRATNEKLFF. The CDR3 region has the DNA TGTGCCAGCAGCTCCAGGGCAACTAATGAAAAACTGTTTTTT.

This clonotype has a count of ten or more. The chain joins TRBV10-3 to TRBJ2-3; tentative D call: TRBD2 (6 bases). Germline CDR1 is ENHRY and CDR2 is SYGVKD. V lost 6 bases and J lost 3, with 13 bases in between. This CDR3 is built from 14 residues. CDR3 sequence reads: CAISLADGTDTQYF. The DNA of the CDR3 is TGTGCCATCAGCTTAGCGGATGGTACAGATACGCAGTATTTT.

This clonotype came up many times. This sequence joins TRBV12-3 or TRBV12-4 and TRBJ2-5; 11 nucleotides match TRBD1. This CDR3 is 15 amino acids long. Trimming cost V 7 bases and J 7 bases; bases outside gene matches: 11. In nucleotides, the CDR3 is TGTGCCAGCACTCAGGGGGACAGGGGGTGGGGGACCCAGTACTTC. The encoded protein is CASTQGDRGWGTQYF.

The chain recombines TRBV12-3 or TRBV12-4 with TRBJ1-1; D may be TRBD1 (5 bases). The CDR3 consists of 15 residues. The V and J ends lost 4 bases and 3 bases respectively, with 15 bases between them. The CDR3 sequence: CASSSPGAEDTEAFF. In DNA form, the CDR3 reads TGTGCCAGCAGTTCGCCCGGGGCGGAGGACACTGAAGCTTTCTTT.

Many counts were recorded for this clonotype. The chain couples TRBV18 to TRBJ2-3; D is undetermined. V lost 1 base to trimming and J lost 4 bases, with 3 bases between them. CDR3 length: 12 residues. From germline, CDR1 is KGHSH and CDR2 LQKENI. CDR3 nucleotide sequence: TGTGCCAGCTCACCACAGGCAGATACGCAGTATTTT. Its protein is CASSPQADTQYF.

A few counts support this clonotype. The gene calls are TRBV7-6 and TRBJ2-3; 14 nucleotides match TRBD2. Germline V gives CDR1 SGHVS, CDR2 FNYEAQ. J lost 2 bases, V lost 5 bases, and 12 bases had no gene match. The CDR3 runs to 19 residues. The CDR3 reads CASSRRTSGRNLNTDTQYF. The CDR3 DNA reads as TGTGCCAGCAGCCGGCGGACTAGCGGGAGGAACCTTAACACAGATACGCAGTATTTT.

In its sample, this clonotype was seen many times. This chain connects TRBV4-1 to TRBJ1-1; D is uncertain. This CDR3 has 14 amino acids. CDR1 and CDR2 from the germline V gene are MGHRA and YSYEKL. With 1 base removed from V and 6 bases from J, the gap between germline ends came to 12 bases. CDR3 sequence: CASSQGGFVAEAFF. CDR3 in DNA: TGCGCCAGCAGCCAAGGGGGTTTTGTGGCTGAAGCTTTCTTT.

This clonotype was detected ten times or more. This chain uses TRBV28 with TRBJ2-5, with TRBD2 matching 9 bases. The V and J ends lost 8 bases and 3 bases, in that order; junction bases with no gene match: 7. This CDR3 spans 14 amino acids. Per the germline V gene, CDR1 is MDHEN and CDR2 is SYDVKM. The CDR3 spells CASGDSGGKETQYF. CDR3 nucleotide sequence: TGTGCCAGCGGAGATAGCGGGGGAAAAGAGACCCAGTACTTC.

The V and J genes are TRBV12-3 or TRBV12-4 and TRBJ2-5; 7 positions agree with TRBD1. This CDR3 has 13 residues. Trimming removed 8 bases from V and 5 bases from J; junction bases left unmatched: 8. CDR3 in amino acids: CASWDRTGETQYF. The CDR3 nucleotides are TGTGCCAGCTGGGACAGAACAGGCGAGACCCAGTACTTC.

This clonotype was detected a few times. The chain combines TRBV4-1 with TRBJ2-7; D not resolved. Germline V gene data show CDR1 as MGHRA and CDR2 as YSYEKL. The CDR3 covers 15 residues. Trimming stripped 0 bases from V and 3 bases from J, with 12 bases between. CDR3: CASSQDFNSRYEQYF. The CDR3 region has the DNA TGCGCCAGCAGCCAAGACTTTAACTCCCGCTACGAGCAGTACTTC.

This clonotype was seen only a few times. This sequence joins TRBV6-5 and TRBJ1-2; 7 bases map to TRBD1. The CDR3 contains 13 residues. The J segment lost 7 bases and the V segment lost 3 bases, leaving 5 bases of the junction unmatched. Per germline, CDR1 MNHEY and CDR2 SVGAGI. The CDR3: CASSYPGTAGYTF. For the CDR3, the DNA is TGTGCCAGCAGTTATCCCGGGACAGCTGGCTACACCTTC.

This clonotype occurred a few times. One end of the junction fails to match germline, which may point to a read error. The chain employs TRBV6-2 or TRBV6-3 and TRBJ2-7, with TRBD1 identical over 7 bases. The CDR3 consists of 13 residues. CDR1 and CDR2 from the germline V gene are MNHEY and SVGEGT. CDR3 nucleotide sequence: TGTGCCAGCAGTTACTCTGACAGGGACGGCGGTCACTTC. Translating it yields CASSYSDRDGGHF.

J is TRBJ1-3 and V is TRBV20-1; D perhaps matches TRBD1 (6 bases). The CDR3 runs 13 residues. Trimming removed 6 bases at V and 2 bases at J, with 11 bases between. Looked up from germline, CDR1 is DFQATT and CDR2 is SNEGSKA (reference sequence). The CDR3 loop reads CSARRDTGNTIYF. The CDR3, as DNA: TGCAGTGCCAGACGGGACACTGGAAACACCATATATTTT.